This T cell receptor beta chain was captured in a study of blood T cell repertoires in COVID-19. Study information: Sample material is recorded as cDNA or gDNA derived from T cells, B-cell-depleted T cells, or PBMCs.

Source study methods: Reference gene primers were amplified, and this amplification served to estimate nucleated cell counts. Only in-frame clones appear in the TCRdb table, and some are missing; sequencing was by immunoSEQ multiplex PCR. V and J calls and clone size are given by that table; D and trimming were obtained from the DNA. Of about 190,000 clones in the sample, approximately 91% are singletons; the top ten hold around 7%. The TCR sequence derives from a man aged 40-49 years with acute or convalescent COVID-19. Sequenced: peripheral blood.

The CDR3 coding sequence is TGTGCCAGCAGCCAAGGCGGGGGATGGGAGCTGTTTTTT. This translates into CASSQGGGWELFF. The rearrangement joins TRBV14 to TRBJ2-2; 7 bases are a match to TRBD2. V lost 1 base and J lost 9; bases outside the gene matches: 2. From germline, CDR1 is SGHDN and CDR2 FVKESK. This CDR3 is built from 13 residues.